These 32 T cell receptor beta chains were sequenced from one sample in a study of blood T cell repertoires in COVID-19. Measured with immunoSEQ multiplex PCR; TCRdb has only the in-frame clones, and not every one. The sample lists about 75,000 clones; roughly 84% were seen once. Sequences were obtained from peripheral blood. All receptors derive from a woman in her forties or fifties with acute or convalescent COVID-19.

The V gene is TRBV6-5, the J gene TRBJ1-6; possibly TRBD1 for D (6 bases). Germline V gene sequence: CDR1 MNHEY, CDR2 SVGAGI. This CDR3 spans 13 amino acids. V was pared by 6 bases and J by 9 bases, with 12 bases between. CDR3: CASSSDRSSPLHF. CDR3 coding DNA: TGTGCCAGCAGCTCCGACAGGAGTTCACCCCTCCACTTT.

The chain employs TRBV9 and TRBJ1-4, with a possible D match to TRBD1 (6 bases). CDR3 length: 15 amino acids. Germline CDR1 is SGDLS and CDR2 is YYNGEE. V gave up 0 bases and J gave up 2 bases, with 8 bases separating them. CDR3 in amino acids: CASSVVGATNEKLFF. The CDR3 region has the DNA TGTGCCAGCAGCGTAGTGGGGGCCACTAATGAAAAACTGTTTTTT.

The gene calls are TRBV6-5 and TRBJ2-7; a weak D match, TRBD1 (6 bases). The CDR3 is 12 residues long. The germline gives CDR1 MNHEY, CDR2 SVGAGI. V shed 11 bases and J shed 0 bases, with 11 bases lying between them. In DNA form, the CDR3 reads TGTGCCGGGGGCCGACTCTCCTACGAGCAGTACTTC. Translated: CAGGRLSYEQYF.

There are a few counts of this clone. The CDR3 is CASSSTGGYGYTF. The CDR3 nucleotides read TGTGCCAGCAGCTCGACAGGGGGCTATGGCTACACCTTC. This sequence joins TRBV7-8 and TRBJ1-2; the match to TRBD1 covers 9 bases. CDR1 SGHVS and CDR2 FQNEAQ come from the germline V gene. CDR3 size: 13 residues. Trimming at V came to 4 bases and at J to 4 bases, leaving 1 base not matched to a gene.

This clone showed up just once. This rearrangement joins TRBV5-4 to TRBJ1-1; D perhaps matches TRBD1 (6 bases). With 2 bases removed from V and 10 bases from J, the gap between germline ends came to 18 bases. There are 14 residues in the CDR3. Germline assignment: CDR1 SGHNT and CDR2 YYREEE (reference sequence). CDR3 in DNA: TGTGCCAGCAGCTTTATCGAAGGGGGAAAGGGAGCTTTCTTT. This codes for CASSFIEGGKGAFF.

CDR3 sequence (DNA): TGTGCCAGCAGCTTAGGGACACGTCCATCGCCCCAGCATTTT. Its translation is CASSLGTRPSPQHF. The V gene is TRBV7-2, the J gene TRBJ1-5; D may be TRBD1 (5 bases). With 1 base removed from V and 9 bases from J, the gap between germline ends came to 13 bases. Germline V gene data show CDR1 as SGHTA and CDR2 as FQGNSA. The CDR3 consists of 14 residues. Full variable domain (missing parts from reference TRBV7-2 and TRBJ1-5): GAGVSQSPSNKVTEKGKDVELRCDPISGHTALYWYRQSLGQGLEFLIYFQGNSAPDKSGLPSDRFSAERTGGSVSTLTIQRTQQEDSAVYLCASSLGTRPSPQHFGDGTRLSIL.

V gene TRBV20-1 combines with J gene TRBJ2-5; tentatively, D is TRBD2 (6 bases). V lost 3 bases and J 5 bases, leaving 19 bases between the germline ends. Germline V gene data show CDR1 as DFQATT and CDR2 as SNEGSKA (reference sequence). The CDR3 totals 15 residues. The CDR3 region is CSASQPYGGLETQYF. CDR3 DNA sequence: TGCAGTGCTAGTCAGCCGTACGGGGGTTTGGAGACCCAGTACTTC.

This clone was detected only once. This sequence joins TRBV18 and TRBJ2-2, with TRBD2 as a possible D gene (5 bases). CDR1 KGHSH and CDR2 LQKENI come from the germline V gene. This CDR3 is built from 19 residues. Trimming pared 2 bases from V and 1 base from J, leaving 20 bases between. CDR3 protein: CASSPLPSSTGRNTGELFF. The CDR3 nucleotides are TGTGCCAGCTCACCATTACCGAGCTCAACGGGAAGGAACACCGGGGAGCTGTTTTTT.

This clone has at least ten counts. Other DNA variants within this sample encode the same CDR3. This chain connects TRBV5-4 to TRBJ1-2, with TRBD1 identical over 7 bases. This CDR3 has 13 residues. The germline V gene encodes CDR1 SGHNT and CDR2 YYREEE (reference sequence). V lost 4 bases to trimming and J lost 3 bases; unmatched junction nucleotides: 3. The CDR3 region is CASSPDRDYGYTF. CDR3 DNA: TGTGCCAGCAGCCCCGACAGGGACTATGGCTACACCTTC.

V and J are TRBV10-3 and TRBJ2-1; 11 nucleotides agree with TRBD2. CDR1 ENHRY and CDR2 SYGVKD come from the germline V gene. Trimming cost V 6 bases and J 1 base; bases outside gene matches: 8. The CDR3 is 17 amino acids. DNA for the CDR3: TGTGCCATCAGCGATACTAGCGGGAGTCGTTCCTACAATGAGCAGTTCTTC. It is translated as CAISDTSGSRSYNEQFF.

Only a few counts were recorded for this clone. V and J are TRBV6-5 and TRBJ1-6; TRBD1 aligns across 7 bases. This CDR3 region has 14 residues. J was trimmed by 7 bases and V by 6 bases; bases with no gene match: 6. Germline V lookup: CDR1 MNHEY, CDR2 SVGAGI. CDR3 protein: CASRQGQENSPLHF. DNA of the CDR3: TGTGCCAGCAGACAAGGACAGGAGAATTCACCCCTCCACTTT.

V usage is TRBV3-1 (or the pseudogene TRBV3-2) and J usage is TRBJ1-1; D call uncertain. Germline V gene lookup returns CDR1 LGHDT and CDR2 YNNKEL (reference sequence). The CDR3 contains 14 residues. The V end was cut by 4 bases, the J end by 4 bases, with 13 bases between. The CDR3 protein is CASSPGPRGTEAFF. Here the CDR3 DNA reads TGTGCCAGCAGCCCCGGTCCCCGGGGCACTGAAGCTTTCTTT.

The rearrangement uses TRBV6-2 or TRBV6-3 and TRBJ1-5, with 8 bases fitting TRBD1. Germline trimming cut 6 bases from V and 6 bases from J; bases unmatched to any gene: 7. This CDR3 is 14 amino acids long. Germline CDR1 is MNHEY and CDR2 is SVGEGT. CDR3 region: CASRYEGQGQPQHF. The CDR3 nucleotides are TGTGCCAGCAGATACGAAGGACAGGGTCAGCCCCAGCATTTT.

CDR3 loop: CASSMWRDEQFF. The DNA for the CDR3 is TGTGCCAGTAGTATGTGGCGGGATGAGCAGTTCTTC. The rearrangement uses TRBV19 and TRBJ2-1, with TRBD2 as a possible D gene (5 bases). Trimming took off 3 bases at V and 8 bases at J, with 8 bases between the two ends. Germline assignment: CDR1 LNHDA and CDR2 SQIVND (reference sequence). The CDR3 is made up of 12 amino acids.

This clone appeared a few times. The chain carries TRBV11-3 and TRBJ2-2, with D hard to call. V lost 1 base to trimming and J lost 4 bases, with 4 bases between them. Germline CDR1 reads SGHNT; CDR2 reads YENEEA. The CDR3 loop spans 13 amino acids. CDR3 DNA sequence: TGTGCCAGCAGCTTAGGCGCCACCGGGGAGCTGTTTTTT. It encodes CASSLGATGELFF.

The chain couples TRBV9 to TRBJ1-6; weak D call: TRBD1 (5 bases). The CDR3 contains 16 residues. V lost 4 bases to trimming and J lost 0 bases, with 11 bases between them. Germline-derived CDR1 and CDR2 are SGDLS and YYNGEE. The CDR3 sequence is CASSRSRDSYNSPLHF. The CDR3 DNA sequence: TGTGCCAGCAGCCGATCCAGGGACTCCTATAATTCACCCCTCCACTTT. The complete variable domain, with remaining parts taken from reference TRBV9 and TRBJ1-6, reads DSGVTQTPKHLITATGQRVTLRCSPRSGDLSVYWYQQSLDQGLQFLIQYYNGEERAKGNILERFSAQQFPDLHSELNLSSLELGDSALYFCASSRSRDSYNSPLHFGNGTRLTVT.

This chain links TRBV19 with TRBJ2-7; 9 positions agree with TRBD1. The CDR3 spans 14 residues. V lost 3 bases and J lost 3; bases outside the gene matches: 3. Looked up from germline, CDR1 is LNHDA and CDR2 is SQIVND (reference sequence). The CDR3 is CASSIGQGNYEQYF. CDR3 in DNA: TGTGCCAGTAGTATCGGACAGGGGAACTACGAGCAGTACTTC.

This sequence joins TRBV21-1 and TRBJ2-7; the D call in the table, TRBD2, was not verified against the DNA. TRBV21-1 is a documented pseudogene. The CDR3 consists of 14 residues. The CDR3 sequence: CAIDLMARGHEQYF. The CDR3, as DNA: TGTGCCATCGACTTAATGGCCAGAGGGCACGAGCAGTACTTC.

The chain couples TRBV10-3 to TRBJ2-1, with TRBD1 as a possible D gene (6 bases). CDR1 is ENHRY, CDR2 SYGVKD, per germline. Trimming removed 3 bases at V and 8 bases at J, with 17 bases between. The CDR3 totals 15 residues. The DNA for the CDR3 is TGTGCCATCAGTGATGGTAGGGGGATGTTCGATGAGCAGTTCTTC. This codes for CAISDGRGMFDEQFF.

This clone was recorded only once. The chain couples TRBV2 to TRBJ1-3, with 7 nucleotides matching TRBD1. The CDR3 is 14 amino acids. Trimming took 10 bases from V and 4 from J; bases not matched to a gene: 10. CDR1 is SNHLY, CDR2 FYNNEI, per germline. CDR3 residues: CATQGGLKGNTIYF. The CDR3 DNA follows: TGTGCCACGCAGGGGGGACTGAAAGGAAACACCATATATTTT.

The genes are TRBV5-6 and TRBJ1-1, with 12 positions matching TRBD1. Germline CDR1 is SGHDT and CDR2 is YYEEEE. CDR3 size: 16 residues. Germline trimming cut 3 bases from V and 1 base from J; bases unmatched to any gene: 4. This CDR3 is CASSSGQGAGNTEAFF. DNA for the CDR3: TGTGCCAGCAGCTCGGGACAGGGGGCGGGGAACACTGAAGCTTTCTTT.

The chain couples TRBV27 to TRBJ2-7, with D possibly being TRBD1 (7 bases). V shed 7 bases and J shed 6 bases, with 16 bases lying between them. There are 13 residues in the CDR3. The germline V gene encodes CDR1 MNHEY and CDR2 SMNVEV (reference sequence). The CDR3 bases are TGTGCCAGCAAACAGACAGGGAGGTCCGAGCAGTACTTC. Its protein is CASKQTGRSEQYF.

V and J are TRBV5-5 and TRBJ1-2; D not resolved. The CDR3 runs 13 residues. The V end was cut by 5 bases, the J end by 7 bases, with 15 bases between. CDR1 is SGHKS, CDR2 YYEKEE, per germline (reference sequence). The CDR3: CASRPDLDLGYTF. The CDR3 bases are TGTGCCAGCAGGCCCGATTTAGATCTTGGCTACACCTTC.

The chain uses TRBV28 and TRBJ1-2; 9 bases are a match to TRBD1. Germline V lookup: CDR1 MDHEN, CDR2 SYDVKM. J lost 8 bases, V lost 7 bases, and 11 bases had no gene match. This CDR3 spans 14 amino acids. CDR3 bases: TGTGCCAGCACCAACCCACAGGGGGCGCTCGGCTACACCTTC. Its translation is CASTNPQGALGYTF.

The chain has TRBV5-6 and TRBJ2-2, with unresolved D. V gave up 0 bases and J gave up 8 bases, with 11 bases separating them. The CDR3 runs 14 residues. Per the germline V gene, CDR1 is SGHDT and CDR2 is YYEEEE. The CDR3 nucleotides read TGTGCCAGCAGCTTGGGCGGTAAGGCGGGGGAGCTGTTTTTT. It codes for CASSLGGKAGELFF.

This sequence joins TRBV5-4 and TRBJ2-5, with TRBD1 as a possible D gene (6 bases). CDR3 length: 13 residues. V gave up 1 base and J gave up 3 bases, with 7 bases separating them. In germline, CDR1 is SGHNT, CDR2 YYREEE (reference sequence). CDR3: CASSLKGEETQYF. The CDR3 DNA reads as TGTGCCAGCAGCTTGAAGGGGGAAGAGACCCAGTACTTC.

This clone was counted a single time. V is TRBV28 and J is TRBJ1-5, with D unresolved. V was pared by 4 bases and J by 1 base, with 11 bases between. The CDR3 length is 15 residues. Germline lookup yields CDR1 MDHEN and CDR2 SYDVKM. CDR3 in DNA: TGTGCCAGCAGTTCCGGAGGGTCGAGCAATCAGCCCCAGCATTTT. Translated: CASSSGGSSNQPQHF.

The chain recombines TRBV7-9 with TRBJ2-5; no reliable D call. CDR3 size: 12 residues. Per the germline V gene, CDR1 is SEHNR and CDR2 is FQNEAQ (reference sequence). Trimming shortened V by 3 bases and J by 4 bases, and 6 bases separated the two germline ends. In nucleotides, the CDR3 is TGTGCCAGCAGCTTTGGCCCAGAGACCCAGTACTTC. Translated, it gives CASSFGPETQYF.

The rearrangement links TRBV2 to TRBJ2-3; TRBD2 matches 11 bases. Trimming took 6 bases from V and 5 from J; bases not matched to a gene: 7. Germline V gives CDR1 SNHLY, CDR2 FYNNEI. CDR3 length equals 15 residues. CDR3 region: CASRLTSGKGDTQYF. The CDR3 DNA reads TGTGCCAGCAGATTGACTAGCGGGAAGGGAGATACGCAGTATTTT.

The rearrangement links TRBV7-2 to TRBJ2-7; 14 bases fit TRBD2. V dropped 4 bases and J dropped 3; count of bases not matched to a gene: 5. Looked up from germline, CDR1 is SGHTA and CDR2 is FQGNSA. CDR3 length: 16 residues. This CDR3 reads CASSSRTSGGRYEQYF. The CDR3 coding sequence is TGTGCCAGCAGCTCCAGGACTAGCGGGGGGCGCTACGAGCAGTACTTC.

The chain is built from TRBV19 and TRBJ2-1; TRBD2 agrees at 12 bases. This CDR3 contains 16 residues. Germline V CDR1 and CDR2: LNHDA, SQIVND (reference sequence). Trimming removed 10 bases from V and 7 bases from J; junction bases left unmatched: 14. Written as DNA, the CDR3 is TGTGCCACCCAGACGACTAGCGGGAGTAGGTCGAATGAGCAGTTCTTC. Translated: CATQTTSGSRSNEQFF.

The rearrangement uses TRBV4-2 and TRBJ2-5, with D unclear. Trimming took off 5 bases at V and 0 bases at J, with 7 bases between the two ends. Per the germline V gene, CDR1 is LGHNA and CDR2 is YNFKEQ. The CDR3 is 13 residues long. DNA for the CDR3: TGTGCCAGCAGCACCCAGGACCAAGAGACCCAGTACTTC. Protein: CASSTQDQETQYF.